This T cell receptor beta chain came from a study of long-term antiretroviral therapy in people with HIV. Study-wide findings and caveats: Before ART, certain clones expanded, and these dominated the repertoire at all time points.

V was trimmed by 1 base and J by 6 bases, leaving 7 bases between them. The V gene's germline CDR1 is SEHNR and CDR2 FQNEAQ (reference sequence). The CDR3 totals 12 residues. In the case of this clone: Antigen unknown.

Treated in the United States were all of the participants with HIV. Samples were assayed with immunoSEQ v3.0 at survey level. TCRdb's table, derived via immunoSEQ multiplex PCR, lists solely in-frame clones and lacks some. The sample comprises about 36,000 clones, 80% to 90% of which are singletons, and roughly a tenth rests with the top ten. The sequenced sample was unsorted PBMCs, obtained 2.2 years after starting antiretroviral therapy. The chain has TRBV7-9 and TRBJ2-7; D gene uncertain. The TCR comes from a man younger than 35 with HIV. CDR3 coding DNA: TGTGCCAGCAGCTTAGGGCCGCGCGAGCAGTACTTC. Translating gives CASSLGPREQYF.